The 21 T cell receptor beta chains reported below all come from one sample, sequenced in a study of early T cells in non-severe SARS-CoV-2 infection. TCRdb recomputed calls from the 5' RACE reads with MiXCR, one row per CDR3 protein. The data show about 110,000 distinct CDR3 sequences, 10% to 15% seen once. The input for sequencing was whole blood, taken at baseline. The receptors originated from an adult who was a healthcare worker with PCR-confirmed SARS-CoV-2 infection or an uninfected control (not recorded which).

In its sample, this clonotype was seen a few times. The V gene is TRBV7-2, the J gene TRBJ1-2; 8 nucleotides agree with TRBD1. V was clipped by 1 base and J by 8 bases; unmatched bases: 9. The CDR3 runs to 15 residues. Germline CDR1 is SGHTA and CDR2 is FQGNSA. This CDR3 reads CASSLEAGGASGYTF. Written as DNA, the CDR3 is TGTGCCAGCAGCTTAGAGGCAGGGGGCGCATCAGGCTACACCTTC.

The rearrangement joins TRBV20-1 to TRBJ2-7; 11 nucleotides line up with TRBD2. Germline CDR1 DFQATT, CDR2 SNEGSKA (reference sequence). The CDR3 is 14 amino acids. V gave up 5 bases and J gave up 7 bases; unmatched junction bases: 10. In nucleotides, the CDR3 is TGCAGTGCTTTTTTAGCGGGAGGGTCCGGGGAGCAGTACTTC. This translates into CSAFLAGGSGEQYF.

This clonotype was recorded a few times. V is TRBV6-2 or TRBV6-3 and J is TRBJ2-3; 7 bases match TRBD2. Germline V CDR1 and CDR2: MNHEY, SVGEGT. Losses at the gene ends were 8 bases for V and 2 bases for J; bases not matched to a gene: 13. The CDR3 has 16 amino acids. CDR3 amino acids: CASLSERGEVTDTQYF. Written as DNA, the CDR3 is TGTGCCAGCCTCTCCGAGCGGGGCGAGGTCACAGATACGCAGTATTTT.

This clonotype has only a few counts. The chain combines TRBV19 with TRBJ1-4; D not certain. The germline gives CDR1 LNHDA, CDR2 SQIVND (reference sequence). Trimming took off 0 bases at V and 6 bases at J, with 8 bases between the two ends. The CDR3 extends over 14 amino acids. CDR3 loop: CASSIDEEDEKLFF. CDR3 DNA sequence: TGTGCCAGTAGTATAGATGAAGAGGATGAAAAACTGTTTTTT. The entire variable domain, with the rest obtained from reference TRBV19 and TRBJ1-4, is as follows: DGGITQSPKYLFRKEGQNVTLSCEQNLNHDAMYWYRQDPGQGLRLIYYSQIVNDFQKGDIAEGYSVSREKKESFPLTVTSAQKNPTAFYLCASSIDEEDEKLFFGSGTQLSVL.

The chain links TRBV18 to TRBJ2-7; D remains ambiguous. This CDR3 has 15 residues. Deletions cut 3 bases from V and 1 base from J, with 13 bases between. Germline-derived CDR1 and CDR2 are KGHSH and LQKENI. The CDR3 sequence: CASSPNTGSSYEQYF. The CDR3 coding sequence is TGTGCCAGCTCACCGAACACGGGCTCTTCCTACGAGCAGTACTTC.

The table lists this clonotype with a few counts. The chain combines TRBV24-1 with TRBJ2-1, with D perhaps matching TRBD2 (5 bases). This CDR3 has 14 residues. Germline CDR1 reads KGHDR; CDR2 reads SFDVKD. V shed 3 bases and J shed 9 bases, with 14 bases lying between them. The CDR3 DNA reads TGTGCCACCAGTGATCCGACGGGATCGACTGAGCAGTTCTTC. It codes for CATSDPTGSTEQFF.

There are a few counts of this clonotype. The chain joins TRBV12-3 or TRBV12-4 to TRBJ1-2; the match to TRBD1 covers 9 bases. The trim removed 8 bases at V and 8 bases at J, leaving 3 bases unmatched. The length of the CDR3 is 11 residues. The CDR3 region has the DNA TGTGCCAGCTGGGACAGGGACGGCTACACCTTC. Translated: CASWDRDGYTF.

This clonotype was found many times. The chain joins TRBV27 to TRBJ2-7, with D tentatively TRBD1 (5 bases). Trimming cost V 7 bases and J 3 bases, with 16 bases left between them. The CDR3 contains 14 residues. The V gene's germline CDR1 is MNHEY and CDR2 SMNVEV (reference sequence). CDR3 sequence reads: CASNTDKGCYEQYF. DNA of the CDR3: TGTGCCAGCAATACGGACAAGGGTTGCTACGAGCAGTACTTC.

This clonotype turned up a few times. The chain combines TRBV28 with TRBJ1-1; 9 bases are a match to TRBD1. Germline V CDR1 and CDR2: MDHEN, SYDVKM. The V segment lost 6 bases and the J segment 3 bases; nucleotides outside the gene matches: 17. The CDR3 has 18 residues. The chain's CDR3 is CASRRRSPRQGVDTEAFF. The CDR3 DNA reads as TGTGCCAGCAGGCGGCGGAGTCCTAGACAGGGGGTAGACACTGAAGCTTTCTTT.

This clonotype was recorded at least ten times. V gene TRBV7-7 combines with J gene TRBJ1-1; 7 bases align to TRBD1. The ends lost 1 base at V and 3 bases at J; junction bases unmatched: 20. This CDR3 contains 20 residues. The V gene's germline CDR1 is SSHAT and CDR2 FNYEAQ (reference sequence). The CDR3 is CASSLEAPIRQGMGDTEAFF. CDR3 DNA sequence: TGTGCCAGCAGCTTAGAGGCCCCCATAAGACAGGGAATGGGGGACACTGAAGCTTTCTTT.

The gene calls are TRBV6-5 and TRBJ2-3; no definite D call. V lost 0 bases to trimming and J lost 1 base, with 11 bases between them. Germline CDR1 is MNHEY and CDR2 is SVGAGI. The CDR3 totals 16 residues. In DNA form, the CDR3 reads TGTGCCAGCAGTTACTCAACTATCGTCCGCACAGATACGCAGTATTTT. This translates into CASSYSTIVRTDTQYF.

The CDR3 protein is CASKRETDLKNIQYF. CDR3 nucleotides: TGCGCCAGCAAACGGGAGACTGATCTCAAAAACATTCAGTACTTC. V is TRBV5-1 and J is TRBJ2-4, with D tentatively TRBD2 (6 bases). Germline V CDR1 and CDR2: SGHRS, YFSETQ. The CDR3 is made up of 15 amino acids. Trimming left V 6 bases short and J 3 bases short, with 16 bases between. Looking up the rest from reference TRBV5-1 and TRBJ2-4 gives the full variable domain: KAGVTQTPRYLIKTRGQQVTLSCSPISGHRSVSWYQQTPGQGLQFLFEYFSETQRNKGNFPGRFSGRQFSNSRSEMNVSTLELGDSALYLCASKRETDLKNIQYFGAGTRLSVL.

V is TRBV7-6 and J is TRBJ2-7; 11 bases are a match to TRBD2. With V trimmed by 4 bases and J by 4 bases, 3 bases remained unmatched. The CDR3 sequence is 14 residues long. CDR1 and CDR2 (germline): SGHVS, FNYEAQ. The CDR3 loop is CASSWGTSGYEQYF. The CDR3 DNA is TGTGCCAGCAGCTGGGGGACTAGCGGATACGAGCAGTACTTC.

This chain links TRBV14 with TRBJ2-5, with TRBD2 matching over 9 bases. The CDR3 covers 17 residues. CDR1 is SGHDN and CDR2 is FVKESK in the germline V gene. After removal of 4 bases from V and 1 base from J, the junction contained 10 bases not matched to a gene. CDR3 protein: CASSRLAEQPVQETQYF. The CDR3 DNA is TGTGCCAGCAGCCGACTAGCGGAACAACCGGTCCAAGAGACCCAGTACTTC.

This clonotype showed up just a few times. Written as DNA, the CDR3 is TGTGCCAGCAGCCCCAACCGGGGGGCAGAGACCCAGTACTTC. This gives the protein CASSPNRGAETQYF. V and J are TRBV7-7 and TRBJ2-5; maybe TRBD2 (7 bases). With 5 bases removed from V and 4 bases from J, the gap between germline ends came to 14 bases. The CDR3 extends over 14 amino acids. Per germline, CDR1 SSHAT and CDR2 FNYEAQ (reference sequence). The full variable domain, completed using reference TRBV7-7 and TRBJ2-5, is GAGVSQSPRYKVTKRGQDVTLRCDPISSHATLYWYQQALGQGPEFLTYFNYEAQPDKSGLPSDRFSAERPEGSISTLTIQRTEQRDSAMYRCASSPNRGAETQYFGPGTRLLVL.

The chain employs TRBV14 and TRBJ2-1; TRBD2 matches 9 bases. Trimming at V came to 1 base and at J to 10 bases, leaving 8 bases not matched to a gene. This CDR3 is 15 amino acids long. Germline CDR1 and CDR2: SGHDN and FVKESK. This chain's CDR3 is CASSQGLRGGREQFF. Here the CDR3 DNA reads TGTGCCAGCAGCCAAGGGTTGCGGGGGGGCCGCGAGCAGTTCTTC.

This clonotype was counted at least ten times. The chain combines TRBV11-2 with TRBJ2-7, with D unresolved. The CDR3 totals 11 residues. The germline gives CDR1 SGHAT, CDR2 FQNNGV. Trimming took off 4 bases at V and 2 bases at J, with 3 bases between the two ends. The CDR3 reads CASSSTYEQYF. Written as DNA, the CDR3 is TGTGCCAGCAGCTCTACCTACGAGCAGTACTTC.

This clonotype was found a few times. The chain joins TRBV7-3 to TRBJ2-7; 8 bases line up with TRBD1. Germline CDR1 reads SGHTA; CDR2 reads FQGTGA. The V and J ends lost 5 bases and 6 bases, in that order; junction bases with no gene match: 3. CDR3 length: 12 residues. CDR3 sequence reads: CASSMDRAEQYF. In nucleotides, the CDR3 is TGTGCCAGCAGCATGGACAGGGCCGAGCAGTACTTC. The whole variable domain, filled in from reference TRBV7-3 and TRBJ2-7, reads GAGVSQTPSNKVTEKGKYVELRCDPISGHTALYWYRQSLGQGPEFLIYFQGTGAADDSGLPNDRFFAVRPEGSVSTLKIQRTERGDSAVYLCASSMDRAEQYFGPGTRLTVT.

There are a few counts of this clonotype. This chain links TRBV28 with TRBJ1-1, with D perhaps TRBD1 (5 bases). Trimming stripped 5 bases from V and 6 bases from J, with 13 bases between. The CDR3 has 13 amino acids. Looked up from germline, CDR1 is MDHEN and CDR2 is SYDVKM. The CDR3 reads CASSVDSGAEAFF. The DNA for the CDR3 is TGTGCCAGCAGTGTCGACAGTGGCGCTGAAGCTTTCTTT. Full variable domain (remainder filled in from reference TRBV28 and TRBJ1-1): DVKVTQSSRYLVKRTGEKVFLECVQDMDHENMFWYRQDPGLGLRLIYFSYDVKMKEKGDIPEGYSVSREKKERFSLILESASTNQTSMYLCASSVDSGAEAFFGQGTRLTVV.

The table lists this clonotype with a few counts. This chain joins TRBV18 and TRBJ2-7, with no clear D. The V gene's germline CDR1 is KGHSH and CDR2 LQKENI. The germline V and J ends were trimmed by 6 bases and 5 bases, with 11 bases remaining between them. This CDR3 spans 12 amino acids. CDR3 coding DNA: TGTGCCAGCTCGAGGCCCATGGACGAGCAGTACTTC. Its protein is CASSRPMDEQYF. The full variable domain, in which reference TRBV18 and TRBJ2-7 provide the parts outside the CDR3, is NAGVMQNPRHLVRRRGQEARLRCSPMKGHSHVYWYRQLPEEGLKFMVYLQKENIIDESGMPKERFSAEFPKEGPSILRIQQVVRGDSAAYFCASSRPMDEQYFGPGTRLTVT.

This clonotype was counted only a few times. The chain carries TRBV29-1 and TRBJ2-2, with no clear D. The V gene lost 5 bases and the J gene lost 0 bases, with 7 bases spanning the gap. Germline values: CDR1 SQVTM, CDR2 ANQGSEA. The CDR3 runs 13 residues. For the CDR3, the DNA is TGCAGCGTTCAGTGGCCGAACACCGGGGAGCTGTTTTTT. Amino acids: CSVQWPNTGELFF.